These 30 T cell receptor beta chains were all obtained from the same sample, sequenced in a study of PD-1 blockade in classical Hodgkin lymphoma. As for time point: newly diagnosed, previously untreated cHL patient sample. Researchers report purifying CD4+ T cells from thawed PBMCs by magnetic negative selection. TCRdb's copy holds only in-frame clones and misses some; the assay was immunoSEQ multiplex PCR. Of around 30,000 clones listed, 85% to 90% are singletons. Source material: CD4+ T cells from blood. These receptors all come from a human donor with classical Hodgkin lymphoma.

The chain recombines TRBV6-1 with TRBJ1-5; maybe TRBD1 (5 bases). Germline V gene data show CDR1 as MNHNS and CDR2 as SASEGT. Trimming stripped 3 bases from V and 3 bases from J, with 12 bases between. CDR3 size: 15 residues. DNA of the CDR3: TGTGCCAGCAGTGACTTCCAGGGCGTCAATCAGCCCCAGCATTTT. It specifies CASSDFQGVNQPQHF.

The rearrangement links TRBV27 to TRBJ2-1; the match to TRBD2 covers 7 bases. The germline V gene has CDR1 MNHEY and CDR2 SMNVEV (reference sequence). After removal of 2 bases from V and 4 bases from J, the junction contained 5 bases not matched to a gene. The CDR3 is 15 residues long. CDR3 residues: CASSLNPSGYNEQFF. CDR3 in DNA: TGTGCCAGCAGTTTAAACCCTAGCGGTTACAATGAGCAGTTCTTC.

The chain couples TRBV10-1 to TRBJ2-7; 8 bases match TRBD2. The germline V gene encodes CDR1 WNHNN and CDR2 SYGVQD (reference sequence). The CDR3 has 14 residues. After removal of 5 bases from V and 3 bases from J, the junction contained 6 bases not matched to a gene. DNA of the CDR3: TGCGCCAGCAGTCCCGGGACTAGTAGCTACGAGCAGTACTTC. Amino acid sequence: CASSPGTSSYEQYF.

The chain combines TRBV1 with TRBJ2-1; the DNA was not compared with TRBD2, the D call given in the table. TRBV1 is a recognized pseudogene. The CDR3 has 14 residues. CDR3 sequence: CTSTADYPKIIRFF. CDR3 DNA sequence: TGCACCAGCACCGCTGACTACCCGAAAATAATTAGGTTCTTC.

This clone has only one observation. The rearrangement joins TRBV5-1 to TRBJ1-1; D remains ambiguous. Germline CDR1 SGHRS, CDR2 YFSETQ. V was shortened by 0 bases and J by 2 bases, with 5 bases between the two germline ends. This CDR3 spans 13 amino acids. The CDR3 sequence: CASSLGRNTEAFF. DNA for the CDR3: TGCGCCAGCAGCTTGGGAAGAAACACTGAAGCTTTCTTT.

This chain joins TRBV9 and TRBJ1-3, with TRBD1 matching over 8 bases. CDR3 length: 16 residues. Germline trimming cut 0 bases from V and 5 bases from J; bases unmatched to any gene: 7. The germline gives CDR1 SGDLS, CDR2 YYNGEE. The CDR3, as DNA: TGTGCCAGCAGCGTAGATAGCAGGGGGCTAAGAAACACCATATATTTT. Translated: CASSVDSRGLRNTIYF.

This clone was seen just once. The chain has TRBV6-5 and TRBJ2-7; D remains unclear. The CDR3 is 13 amino acids. The V gene lost 3 bases and the J gene lost 2 bases, with 8 bases spanning the gap. CDR1 and CDR2 from the germline V gene are MNHEY and SVGAGI. This CDR3 reads CASSYSGPYEQYF. The CDR3 coding sequence is TGTGCCAGCAGTTATTCCGGACCCTACGAGCAGTACTTC.

The gene calls are TRBV4-3 and TRBJ1-1; D is perhaps TRBD1 (5 bases). Germline CDR1 reads LGHNA; CDR2 reads YSLEER. Deletions cut 5 bases from V and 0 bases from J, with 19 bases between. CDR3 length: 17 residues. The CDR3 sequence: CASSSRQSLGMNTEAFF. In DNA form, the CDR3 reads TGCGCCAGCAGCTCCCGACAGAGTCTTGGGATGAACACTGAAGCTTTCTTT.

Only one count was recorded for this clone. The chain couples TRBV4-1 to TRBJ2-3, with 15 bases identical to TRBD2. Germline CDR1 and CDR2: MGHRA and YSYEKL. This CDR3 has 16 amino acids. Trimming at V came to 4 bases and at J to 5 bases, leaving 4 bases not matched to a gene. The CDR3 DNA reads as TGCGCCAGCAGCCCGGGGACTAGCGGGAGGATAGATACGCAGTATTTT. Encoded protein: CASSPGTSGRIDTQYF.

This clone was seen once. This chain joins TRBV18 and TRBJ2-5; D call uncertain. The germline gives CDR1 KGHSH, CDR2 LQKENI. CDR3 length: 13 residues. The germline V and J ends were trimmed by 5 bases and 1 base, with 8 bases remaining between them. This chain's CDR3 is CASSVGSQETQYF. The CDR3 DNA is TGTGCCAGCTCAGTCGGCAGCCAAGAGACCCAGTACTTC.

The rearrangement uses TRBV6-1 and TRBJ1-1; 8 nucleotides align to TRBD1. V dropped 4 bases and J dropped 5; count of bases not matched to a gene: 3. The length of the CDR3 is 13 residues. Per the germline V gene, CDR1 is MNHNS and CDR2 is SASEGT. The CDR3 DNA is TGTGCCAGCAGTGGCCAGGGGGCAACTGAAGCTTTCTTT. Its translation: CASSGQGATEAFF.

The chain joins TRBV11-2 to TRBJ2-1; 7 bases line up with TRBD2. CDR1 is SGHAT and CDR2 is FQNNGV in the germline V gene. This CDR3 has 12 residues. The V gene end was trimmed by 5 bases and the J gene end by 8 bases; junction bases not matched to a gene: 3. The DNA of the CDR3 is TGTGCCAGCAGCCTACTAGCGTATGAGCAGTTCTTC. As protein: CASSLLAYEQFF.

The V and J genes are TRBV2 and TRBJ1-1; 7 positions match TRBD1. J gave up 1 base and V 6 bases, and 8 bases lay outside the gene matches. Germline V lookup: CDR1 SNHLY, CDR2 FYNNEI. CDR3 length: 15 residues. The CDR3, as DNA: TGTGCCAGCAGGCCACGGGACAGTGGGAACACTGAAGCTTTCTTT. Translated, it gives CASRPRDSGNTEAFF. Using reference TRBV2 and TRBJ1-1 for the parts outside the CDR3, the full variable domain is EPEVTQTPSHQVTQMGQEVILRCVPISNHLYFYWYRQILGQKVEFLVSFYNNEISEKSEIFDDQFSVERPDGSNFTLKIRSTKLEDSAMYFCASRPRDSGNTEAFFGQGTRLTVV.

This chain's CDR3 is CASSLDVNGQQHF. The CDR3 DNA follows: TGTGCCAGCAGCTTAGACGTTAACGGACAACAGCATTTT. The V gene is TRBV7-6, the J gene TRBJ1-5, with TRBD1 as a possible D gene (5 bases). Germline V gene sequence: CDR1 SGHVS, CDR2 FNYEAQ. This CDR3 is 13 amino acids long. The V gene lost 1 base and the J gene lost 13 bases, with 14 bases spanning the gap.

This chain uses TRBV27 with TRBJ1-3, with D possibly matching TRBD1 (6 bases). The CDR3 runs to 20 residues. Trimming left V 0 bases short and J 2 bases short, with 23 bases between. The V gene's germline CDR1 is MNHEY and CDR2 SMNVEV (reference sequence). The CDR3 nucleotides read TGTGCCAGCAGTTTATCGGGGGGAAAGAGGGGGATTTGGCCTGGAAACACCATATATTTT. This codes for CASSLSGGKRGIWPGNTIYF.

The chain uses TRBV18 and TRBJ2-1, with 11 bases aligning to TRBD1. This CDR3 is 14 amino acids long. V shed 8 bases and J 5 bases; nucleotides not matched to a gene: 5. CDR1 KGHSH and CDR2 LQKENI come from the germline V gene. CDR3 loop: CASRRDRGNNEQFF. CDR3 nucleotides: TGTGCCAGCCGCCGGGACAGGGGGAACAATGAGCAGTTCTTC.

There are a few counts of this clone. This chain links TRBV6-5 with TRBJ1-1; 8 nucleotides align to TRBD1. The CDR3 is 15 amino acids. The J segment lost 2 bases and the V segment lost 2 bases, leaving 4 bases of the junction unmatched. Germline CDR1 is MNHEY and CDR2 is SVGAGI. The DNA for the CDR3 is TGTGCCAGCAGTTACCAACCAGGGGGCAACACTGAAGCTTTCTTT. Translation gives CASSYQPGGNTEAFF.

This rearrangement joins TRBV11-2 to TRBJ2-7; 9 bases line up with TRBD2. CDR1 SGHAT and CDR2 FQNNGV come from the germline V gene. V trimming: 5 bases; J trimming: 2 bases; junction bases outside the gene matches: 4. The CDR3 extends over 14 amino acids. This CDR3 is CASSKTSGPYEQYF. Written as DNA, the CDR3 is TGTGCCAGCAGCAAGACTAGCGGCCCCTACGAGCAGTACTTC.

The chain carries TRBV30 and TRBJ2-5, with 8 bases that match TRBD1. Germline CDR1 reads GTSNPN; CDR2 reads SVGIG (reference sequence). CDR3 length: 11 amino acids. Here the CDR3 reads CAGTGQETQYF. CDR3 nucleotides: TGTGCGGGGACAGGCCAAGAGACCCAGTACTTC.

This rearrangement joins TRBV5-4 to TRBJ2-3; weak D call: TRBD2 (6 bases). The CDR3 spans 14 residues. Looked up from germline, CDR1 is SGHNT and CDR2 is YYREEE (reference sequence). The V end was cut by 3 bases, the J end by 4 bases, with 12 bases between. The CDR3 protein is CASSSSGRADTQYF. The CDR3, as DNA: TGTGCCAGCAGCTCGAGCGGGCGGGCAGATACGCAGTATTTT. The whole variable domain, filled in from reference TRBV5-4 and TRBJ2-3, reads ETGVTQSPTHLIKTRGQQVTLRCSSQSGHNTVSWYQQALGQGPQFIFQYYREEENGRGNFPPRFSGLQFPNYSSELNVNALELDDSALYLCASSSSGRADTQYFGPGTRLTVL.

This chain connects TRBV5-1 to TRBJ1-1; D may be TRBD1 (5 bases). V was clipped by 4 bases and J by 4 bases, with 14 bases between them. The CDR3 is made up of 14 amino acids. Per germline, CDR1 SGHRS and CDR2 YFSETQ. The CDR3 bases are TGCGCCAGCAGCGCCCAGGGATGGAGCACTGAAGCTTTCTTT. Its protein is CASSAQGWSTEAFF.

CDR3 nucleotide sequence: TGTGCCAGCAGTTACGTTCGGCCCCCACGCAATTCACCCCTCCACTTT. It yields the protein CASSYVRPPRNSPLHF. This chain links TRBV6-5 with TRBJ1-6; D gene unclear. Trimming pared 2 bases from V and 7 bases from J, leaving 15 bases between. CDR1 and CDR2 from the germline V gene are MNHEY and SVGAGI. The length of the CDR3 is 16 residues.

The chain combines TRBV11-3 with TRBJ1-1; TRBD1 might be the D (6 bases). The CDR3 has 13 residues. Looked up from germline, CDR1 is SGHNT and CDR2 is YENEEA. Trimming shortened V by 5 bases and J by 3 bases, and 10 bases separated the two germline ends. The CDR3 region is CASSRGHDTEAFF. The CDR3 DNA is TGTGCCAGCAGCCGGGGACACGACACTGAAGCTTTCTTT.

V gene TRBV9 combines with J gene TRBJ1-1; D is perhaps TRBD1 (5 bases). Looked up from germline, CDR1 is SGDLS and CDR2 is YYNGEE. The CDR3 runs to 14 residues. Trimming pared 7 bases from V and 4 bases from J, leaving 17 bases between. The CDR3 region has the DNA TGTGCCAGCGGTGCAGGGACGGGCGGCACTGAAGCTTTCTTT. This sequence encodes CASGAGTGGTEAFF. Full variable domain (missing parts from reference TRBV9 and TRBJ1-1): DSGVTQTPKHLITATGQRVTLRCSPRSGDLSVYWYQQSLDQGLQFLIQYYNGEERAKGNILERFSAQQFPDLHSELNLSSLELGDSALYFCASGAGTGGTEAFFGQGTRLTVV.

The chain carries TRBV19 and TRBJ1-5; D remains unclear. Germline V gene sequence: CDR1 LNHDA, CDR2 SQIVND (reference sequence). The length of the CDR3 is 15 residues. V lost 4 bases and J 1 base, leaving 11 bases between the germline ends. The CDR3 DNA follows: TGTGCCAGTAGTACTCGAAGGTCCAGCAATCAGCCCCAGCATTTT. Translation gives CASSTRRSSNQPQHF.

The V gene is TRBV5-1, the J gene TRBJ2-3, with 7 bases that match TRBD2. V was clipped by 1 base and J by 6 bases; unmatched bases: 11. From germline, CDR1 is SGHRS and CDR2 YFSETQ. This CDR3 is built from 16 residues. The CDR3 DNA follows: TGCGCCAGCAGCTTGCGGTCCGGACTAGGTGGCGATACGCAGTATTTT. Translated: CASSLRSGLGGDTQYF.

This clone was observed a handful of times. The V call is TRBV9, the J call TRBJ1-6, with 10 bases fitting TRBD1. The CDR3 covers 16 residues. After removal of 3 bases from V and 7 bases from J, the junction contained 7 bases not matched to a gene. Per the germline V gene, CDR1 is SGDLS and CDR2 is YYNGEE. The CDR3 nucleotides are TGTGCCAGCAGCGCCCGCCGGGACAGGGGAAATTCACCCCTCCACTTT. It specifies CASSARRDRGNSPLHF. Looking up the rest from reference TRBV9 and TRBJ1-6 gives the full variable domain: DSGVTQTPKHLITATGQRVTLRCSPRSGDLSVYWYQQSLDQGLQFLIQYYNGEERAKGNILERFSAQQFPDLHSELNLSSLELGDSALYFCASSARRDRGNSPLHFGNGTRLTVT.

This chain joins TRBV14 and TRBJ2-7; 9 bases match TRBD1. CDR3 length: 16 amino acids. The ends lost 4 bases at V and 5 bases at J; junction bases unmatched: 12. CDR1 is SGHDN, CDR2 FVKESK, per germline. The DNA for the CDR3 is TGTGCCAGCAGCCCCCTGGGGACAGGGCGAGGTCACGAGCAGTACTTC. Translated: CASSPLGTGRGHEQYF.

This clone was counted only a few times. The J gene is TRBJ1-5, the V gene TRBV11-2; D is uncertain. V lost 6 bases, J lost 5 bases, and 8 bases lay in between. The CDR3 spans 12 residues. Germline V gives CDR1 SGHAT, CDR2 FQNNGV. The chain's CDR3 is CASSHNYQPQHF. CDR3 sequence (DNA): TGTGCCAGCAGTCATAACTATCAGCCCCAGCATTTT.

The V call is TRBV5-1, the J call TRBJ1-5, with D unresolved. V lost 0 bases to trimming and J lost 5 bases, with 6 bases between them. The germline V gene encodes CDR1 SGHRS and CDR2 YFSETQ. CDR3 length equals 13 residues. Here the CDR3 reads CASSLGGDQPQHF. The CDR3 coding sequence is TGCGCCAGCAGCTTGGGTGGGGATCAGCCCCAGCATTTT.